The following is a TCR beta chain sequence with its context. The CDR3 is 14 residues long. Germline CDR1 SQVTM, CDR2 ANQGSEA. The entry originates in a study of blood T cells in healthy people across ages. Sample donors were healthy Caucasian individuals that came from Russia, aged 6 to 90. The total RNA that was extracted per sample amounted to at least 5 micrograms. Alongside a J-beta primer mix, a sample-barcoded 5' primer served in a second PCR lasting about 7 to 11 cycles. Each cDNA molecule received a tag from a template-switch adaptor that had 12 random nucleotides. From the 5' RACE reads, TCRdb called clonotypes with MiXCR, one entry per CDR3 protein. The sample lists about 620,000 distinct CDR3 sequences; more than 45% were seen once.

The chain links TRBV29-1 to TRBJ2-5, with TRBD1 as a possible D gene (6 bases). The DNA matches TRBJ2-7 better at its end, which makes the J call doubtful. Specimen: blood. The origin of this receptor is a woman of 80 years or more in good health. CDR3 nucleotides: TGCAGCGTCCTCCGGGACACCTTCCCTGGCGAGCAGTACTTC. Translation: CSVLRDTFPGEQYF.